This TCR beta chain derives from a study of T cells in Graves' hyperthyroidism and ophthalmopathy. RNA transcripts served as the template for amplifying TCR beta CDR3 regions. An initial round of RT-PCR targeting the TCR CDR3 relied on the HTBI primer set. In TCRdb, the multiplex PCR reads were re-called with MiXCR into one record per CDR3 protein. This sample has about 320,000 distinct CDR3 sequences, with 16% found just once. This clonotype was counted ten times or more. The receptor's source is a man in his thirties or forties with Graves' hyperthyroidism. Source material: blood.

The CDR3 DNA reads TGCAGTGCTCCTGGGGGGGGCGCCTACGAGCAGTACTTC. Translating gives CSAPGGGAYEQYF. This sequence joins TRBV20-1 and TRBJ2-7; D perhaps matches TRBD2 (7 bases). The germline gives CDR1 DFQATT, CDR2 SNEGSKA (reference sequence). Trimming took 5 bases from V and 2 from J, leaving 13 bases between them. This CDR3 comprises 13 residues.